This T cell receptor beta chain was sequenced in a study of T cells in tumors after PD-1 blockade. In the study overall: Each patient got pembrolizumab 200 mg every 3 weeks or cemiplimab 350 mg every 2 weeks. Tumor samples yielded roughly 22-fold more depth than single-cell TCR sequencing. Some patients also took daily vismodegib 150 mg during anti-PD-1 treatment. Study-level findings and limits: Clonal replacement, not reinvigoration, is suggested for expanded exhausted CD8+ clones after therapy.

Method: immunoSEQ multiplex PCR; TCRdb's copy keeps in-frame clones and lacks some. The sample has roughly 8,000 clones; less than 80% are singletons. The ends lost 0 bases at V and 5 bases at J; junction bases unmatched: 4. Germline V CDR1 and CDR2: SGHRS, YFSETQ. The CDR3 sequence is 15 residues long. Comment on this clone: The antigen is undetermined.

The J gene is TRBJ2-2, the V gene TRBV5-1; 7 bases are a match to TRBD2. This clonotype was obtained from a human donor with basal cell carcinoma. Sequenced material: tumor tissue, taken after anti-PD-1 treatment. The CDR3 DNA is TGCGCCAGCAGCTTGGGAGCGGGAAAAACCGGGGAGCTGTTTTTT. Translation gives CASSLGAGKTGELFF. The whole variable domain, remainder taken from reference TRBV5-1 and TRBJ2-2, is KAGVTQTPRYLIKTRGQQVTLSCSPISGHRSVSWYQQTPGQGLQFLFEYFSETQRNKGNFPGRFSGRQFSNSRSEMNVSTLELGDSALYLCASSLGAGKTGELFFGEGSRLTVL.